This T cell receptor (beta chain) was captured in a study of cytomegalovirus exposure and HLA in healthy donors. The study, taken as a whole, reports: As was reported, the HLA-A and HLA-B alleles of most subjects were accurately predicted from TCR beta sequences. Later analysis identified a missense DCLRE1C variant that was linked to TCR beta V- and J-gene trimming.

The PCR contained 60 Vbeta and 13 Jbeta primers. Authors' analysis steps: Later analysis identified 88 million or so unique TCR beta chains, 8.5 million to 13 million shared. TCRdb's copy holds only in-frame clones and misses some; the assay was immunoSEQ multiplex PCR. The DNA was the basis for D and trimming; V, J and clone size are from that table. This table has around 130,000 clones, about 82% appearing once. Worth noting for this clone: Its matching antigen is unknown.

This TCR came from a man aged 30 to 39 in good health and CMV-seronegative. The sample taken for sequencing was PBMCs.

CDR3 amino acids: CASSLVGQMINYGYTF. DNA of the CDR3: TGCGCCAGCAGCTTGGTCGGACAGATGATTAACTATGGCTACACCTTC. The rearrangement links TRBV5-1 to TRBJ1-2, with D possibly TRBD1 on 6 matching bases. This CDR3 comprises 16 residues. V dropped 0 bases and J dropped 1 base, with 13 bases sitting between them. Germline V gives CDR1 SGHRS, CDR2 YFSETQ.